This T cell receptor beta chain is drawn from a study of Ad26.COV2.S vaccination and SARS-CoV-2 variants. Only in-frame clones appear in the TCRdb table, and some are missing; sequencing was by immunoSEQ multiplex PCR. Counted here are about 390,000 clones, about 92% occurring once; the ten biggest clones make up around 1.7%. Treatment here: some 20 received Ad26.COV2.S at low or high dose, single or two shots; 5 received placebo; per-sample allocation not given. Day 63 following the first vaccine or placebo injection was when the samples were taken. The V and J ends lost 5 bases and 2 bases respectively, with 14 bases between them. Germline-derived CDR1 and CDR2 are MRHNA and SNTAGT. This CDR3 is built from 15 residues.

The material sequenced was peripheral blood, taken in a trial of Ad26.COV2.S vaccine versus placebo. This chain links TRBV6-4 with TRBJ2-3; the D gene is possibly TRBD1 (6 bases). The clonotype originates from a person between 18 and 59 years old who received the Ad26.COV2.S COVID-19 vaccine or a placebo. DNA of the CDR3: TGTGCCAGCAGTCCCACAGGGTCTACCACAGATACGCAGTATTTT. This codes for CASSPTGSTTDTQYF.